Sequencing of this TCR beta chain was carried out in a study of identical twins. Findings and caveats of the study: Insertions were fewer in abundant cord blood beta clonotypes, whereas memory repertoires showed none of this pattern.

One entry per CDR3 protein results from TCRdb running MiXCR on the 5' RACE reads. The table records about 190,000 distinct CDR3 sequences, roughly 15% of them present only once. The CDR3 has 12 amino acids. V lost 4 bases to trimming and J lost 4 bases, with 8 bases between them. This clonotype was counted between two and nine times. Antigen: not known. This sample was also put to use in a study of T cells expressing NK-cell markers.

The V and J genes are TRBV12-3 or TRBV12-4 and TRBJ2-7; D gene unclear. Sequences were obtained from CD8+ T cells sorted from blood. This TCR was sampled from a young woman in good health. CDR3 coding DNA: TGTGCCAGCAGTTCCCCCGGGTACGAGCAGTACTTC. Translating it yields CASSSPGYEQYF.